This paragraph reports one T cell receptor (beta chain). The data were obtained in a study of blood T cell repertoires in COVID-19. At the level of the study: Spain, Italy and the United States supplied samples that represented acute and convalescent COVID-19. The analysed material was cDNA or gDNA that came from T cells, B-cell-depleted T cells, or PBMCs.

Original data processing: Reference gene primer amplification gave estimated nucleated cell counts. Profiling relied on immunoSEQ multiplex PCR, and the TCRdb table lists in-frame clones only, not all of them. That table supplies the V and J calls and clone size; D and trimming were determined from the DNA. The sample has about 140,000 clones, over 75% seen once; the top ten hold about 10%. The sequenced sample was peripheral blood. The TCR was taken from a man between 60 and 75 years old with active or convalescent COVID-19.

The DNA for the CDR3 is TGTGCCAGTAGGGTGACAGGGGCTAGCAATCAGCCCCAGCATTTT. Protein product: CASRVTGASNQPQHF. The rearrangement links TRBV19 to TRBJ1-5, with 8 bases fitting TRBD1. V lost 6 bases to trimming and J lost 0 bases; unmatched junction nucleotides: 4. CDR3 size: 15 residues. The germline CDR1 and CDR2 sequences are LNHDA and SQIVND (reference sequence).